This T cell receptor beta chain is drawn from a study of blood T cells in healthy people across ages. The study's findings and limits: TCR beta diversity correlated strongly with naive T cell percentage.

A sample-barcoded 5' primer and a J-beta primer mix were used in a second PCR of roughly 7 to 12 cycles. Tagging of each cDNA molecule was performed by a template-switch adaptor with 12 random nucleotides. TCRdb reprocessed the 5' RACE reads via MiXCR and lists one record per CDR3 protein. The table lists some 940,000 distinct CDR3 sequences, 25% to 35% of them singletons. CDR3 length: 14 residues. The V gene lost 1 base and the J gene lost 5 bases, with 9 bases spanning the gap. The V gene's germline CDR1 is SGHTA and CDR2 FQGNSA. This clonotype came up many times. Its cognate antigen is unknown. The same sample was also used in a study of T cells of mothers and their children.

Sequencing was done on a sample of blood. The source of this sequence is a woman aged 40 to 55 in good health. The chain is built from TRBV7-2 and TRBJ2-1; maybe TRBD2 (5 bases). CDR3 bases: TGTGCCAGCAGCTTAGGGCCGGGGAACAATGAGCAGTTCTTC. Its protein is CASSLGPGNNEQFF.